This TCR beta chain was sequenced in a study of Graves' ophthalmopathy and Graves' hyperthyroidism. Findings and limits, study-wide: A 13-signature model separated ophthalmopathy from stable hyperthyroidism, about 90% sensitivity, around 79% specificity. The study's model predicted ophthalmopathy progression at about 64% sensitivity and almost 75% specificity. Clonotypes were expanded in thyroid at above 0.001 frequency, and most also appeared in blood.

This clonotype has more than one count but fewer than ten. The target antigen is unknown. Amplified TCR beta CDR3 regions were obtained using RNA transcripts as template. After a first-round RT-PCR with HTBI primers, a second-round multiplex PCR was run. From the multiplex PCR reads, TCRdb called clonotypes with MiXCR, one entry per CDR3 protein. This sample carries about 740,000 distinct CDR3 sequences, roughly 41% of them seen once, and the ten largest clones take 44%. This CDR3 is built from 12 residues. Trimming shortened V by 6 bases and J by 3 bases, and 9 bases separated the two germline ends. Per the germline V gene, CDR1 is MDHEN and CDR2 is SYDVKM.

This chain links TRBV28 with TRBJ2-7, with D unresolved. The material sequenced was peripheral blood. The TCR comes from an adult man with Graves' ophthalmopathy. The CDR3 DNA follows: TGTGCCAGCAGGGACCCTGGCTACGAGCAGTACTTC. Amino acid sequence: CASRDPGYEQYF.